The 3 T cell receptor beta chains listed next were all sequenced from one sample in a study of T cells in Graves' hyperthyroidism and ophthalmopathy (dated by TCRdb to about 2019). Library preparation used multiplex PCR. The data were produced on an Illumina HiSeq 2000. The TCR beta CDR3 regions were amplified from the RNA transcripts. The first round of RT-PCR for the TCR CDR3 was performed with the HTBI primer set and the Qiagen OneStep RT-PCR kit. The raw public data were reprocessed by TCRdb itself: fastp quality trimming at Q25, MiXCR clonotype calling, in-frame beta chains only. Entries are consolidated by CDR3 protein sequence, retaining the most common genes and DNA. The sample table holds 370,000 or so distinct CDR3 sequences, of which more than 15% were seen once. The ten largest account for about a quarter of the sample. Sequencing was performed on blood. Receptor source: a woman under 30 with Graves' hyperthyroidism that later progressed to Graves' ophthalmopathy.

The chain is built from TRBV20-1 and TRBJ2-3; 10 bases agree with TRBD2. The germline V gene has CDR1 DFQATT and CDR2 SNEGSKA (reference sequence). Trimming removed 4 bases from V and 0 bases from J; junction bases left unmatched: 10. The CDR3 has 17 residues. This CDR3 is CSANGGTSESSTDTQYF. The CDR3 nucleotides read TGCAGTGCTAACGGCGGGACTAGCGAGAGTAGCACAGATACGCAGTATTTT.

This chain connects TRBV2 to TRBJ2-3; D remains unclear. The V gene's germline CDR1 is SNHLY and CDR2 FYNNEI. V was shortened by 2 bases and J by 6 bases, with 6 bases between the two germline ends. The CDR3 is 12 amino acids. In DNA form, the CDR3 reads TGTGCCAGCAGTGAAACCCCGGATACGCAGTATTTT. This encodes CASSETPDTQYF. The whole variable domain, remainder taken from reference TRBV2 and TRBJ2-3, is EPEVTQTPSHQVTQMGQEVILRCVPISNHLYFYWYRQILGQKVEFLVSFYNNEISEKSEIFDDQFSVERPDGSNFTLKIRSTKLEDSAMYFCASSETPDTQYFGPGTRLTVL.

This clonotype was recorded many times. J is TRBJ2-7 and V is TRBV3-1; TRBD2 matches at 9 bases. Germline CDR1 reads LGHDT; CDR2 reads YNNKEL (reference sequence). The CDR3 has 14 residues. V was clipped by 4 bases and J by 5 bases; unmatched bases: 6. The CDR3 protein is CASSPRSSGNEQYF. Here the CDR3 DNA reads TGTGCCAGCAGCCCCAGGTCTAGCGGGAACGAGCAGTACTTC.